This TCR beta chain was obtained from a study of blood T cell repertoires in COVID-19 (dated by TCRdb to the early 2020s). For the study in its entirety: Collaborator samples came from the United States, Italy and Spain and covered acute and convalescent phases of COVID-19. The prospective study material was composed of cDNA or gDNA derived from T cells, B-cell-depleted T cells, or PBMCs. The dataset comprised deeply sampled blood TCRbeta repertoires from subjects exposed to, actively infected with, or recovered from COVID-19. The repertoires were released in a freely available public database intended as a resource for research on the immune response to SARS-CoV-2. Where available, HLA class I and class II types were obtained from metadata supplied by the sample provider rather than from assay-based typing. Samples were obtained from the ongoing ImmuneRACE study (first 160 participants) and from some 1,200 subjects provided by 6 global collaborators. The sample metadata nearly always contained a de-identified subject ID, COVID-19 status, age in years and sex. Overall study outcomes, separate from this receptor: How much clinical and demographic metadata was included differed by source and by participant, and the metadata was provided uncurated.

TCRbeta CDR3 regions were amplified from genomic DNA using the immunoSEQ Assay, a bias-controlled multiplex PCR. Turning to the authors' computational methods: Within the assay, amplification of reference gene primers was used to estimate how many nucleated cells each sample contained. To quantify the absolute abundance of each unique TCRbeta CDR3 rearrangement, sequence reads were collapsed and filtered. For each sample, productive Simpson clonality was calculated as the square root of Simpson's diversity index over productive rearrangements. Not all clones reach the TCRdb copy of this immuneACCESS table, which keeps in-frame sequences only. Checked studies attribute under half of the gap to unresolved V genes and leave the rest unexplained. For V, J and clone size, that table is used; D and trimming come from the DNA. The sample table records 210,000 or so clones; over 75% of these occur just once. Under 4.5% of the sample is held by the ten biggest clonotypes.

V ends up 6 bases short and J 6 bases short, with an unmatched junction base count of 10. In the germline V gene, CDR1 corresponds to WSHSY and CDR2 to SAAADI. The CDR3 runs 15 amino acids, cysteine and phenylalanine included. The read is trimmed to its CDR3 DNA, 45 bases read in frame from base 1. Enrolling through a virtual design, the prospective study's participants ranged in age from roughly 18 to 100 years and lived across 20 to 30 United States geographic areas. Cohort assignment in the prospective study relied on participant-reported clinical history from a screening survey and a study questionnaire. Exposed participants had been in contact with someone with a PCR-confirmed or clinician-diagnosed COVID-19 case within 2 weeks of study entry. Mobile phlebotomists in the prospective study collected whole blood, serum and a nasopharyngeal or oropharyngeal swab from every participant. Additional blood draws and questionnaires over an approximately two-month period could optionally be provided by prospective study participants. Blood samples from the prospective study were shipped frozen or at room temperature prior to DNA extraction.

Note on this clone: Its antigen remains unidentified. Base qualities are not provided; no much larger clone lies one nucleotide away.

The sequence was collected from a woman between 25 and 40 years old who had been exposed to COVID-19. The material sequenced was PBMCs or T cells enriched from blood (not recorded which). This chain is built from TRBV10-2 and TRBJ1-5, with 8 junctional bases fitting TRBD1. CDR3 region: CASSDPGGESQPQHF. The nucleotides are TGCGCCAGCAGCGACCCAGGGGGCGAGAGTCAGCCCCAGCATTTT.